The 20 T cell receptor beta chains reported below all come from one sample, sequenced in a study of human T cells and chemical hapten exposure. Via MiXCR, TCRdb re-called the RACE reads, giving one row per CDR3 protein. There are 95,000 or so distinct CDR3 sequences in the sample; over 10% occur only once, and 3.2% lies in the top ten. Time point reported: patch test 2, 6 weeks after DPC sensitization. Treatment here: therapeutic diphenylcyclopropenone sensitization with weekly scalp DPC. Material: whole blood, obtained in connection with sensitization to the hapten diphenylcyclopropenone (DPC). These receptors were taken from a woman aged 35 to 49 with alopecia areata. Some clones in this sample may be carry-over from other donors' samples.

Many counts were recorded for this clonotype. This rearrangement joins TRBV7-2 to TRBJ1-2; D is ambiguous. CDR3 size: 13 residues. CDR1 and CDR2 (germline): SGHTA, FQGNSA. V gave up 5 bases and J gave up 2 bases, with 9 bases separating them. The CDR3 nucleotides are TGTGCCAGCAGCGAGACGGACAACTATGGCTACACCTTC. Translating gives CASSETDNYGYTF.

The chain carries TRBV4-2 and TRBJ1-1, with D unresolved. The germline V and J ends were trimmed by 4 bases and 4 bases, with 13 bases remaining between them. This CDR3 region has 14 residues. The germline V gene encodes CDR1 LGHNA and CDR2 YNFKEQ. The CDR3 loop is CASSPRGGGTEAFF. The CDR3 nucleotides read TGTGCCAGCAGCCCTCGGGGAGGCGGCACTGAAGCTTTCTTT.

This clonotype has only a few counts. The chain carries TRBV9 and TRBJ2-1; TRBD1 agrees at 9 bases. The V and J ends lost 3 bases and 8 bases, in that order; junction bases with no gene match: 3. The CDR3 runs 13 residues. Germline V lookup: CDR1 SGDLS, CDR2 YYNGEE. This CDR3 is CASSDRTGDEQFF. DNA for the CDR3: TGTGCCAGCAGCGACCGGACAGGGGATGAGCAGTTCTTC.

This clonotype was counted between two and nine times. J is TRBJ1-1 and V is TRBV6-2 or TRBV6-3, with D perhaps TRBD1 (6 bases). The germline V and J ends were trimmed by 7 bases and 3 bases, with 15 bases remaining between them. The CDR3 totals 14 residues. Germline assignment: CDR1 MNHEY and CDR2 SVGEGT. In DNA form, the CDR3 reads TGTGCCAGCAACAGCCGGGACACTTACACTGAAGCTTTCTTT. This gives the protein CASNSRDTYTEAFF.

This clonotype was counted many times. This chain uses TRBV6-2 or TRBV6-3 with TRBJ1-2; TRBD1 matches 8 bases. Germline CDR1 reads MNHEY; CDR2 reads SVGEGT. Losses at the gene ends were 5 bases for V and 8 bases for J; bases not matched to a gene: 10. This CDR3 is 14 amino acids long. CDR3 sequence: CASSPPRTGGGYTF. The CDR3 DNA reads TGTGCCAGCAGTCCCCCGCGAACAGGGGGAGGCTACACCTTC.

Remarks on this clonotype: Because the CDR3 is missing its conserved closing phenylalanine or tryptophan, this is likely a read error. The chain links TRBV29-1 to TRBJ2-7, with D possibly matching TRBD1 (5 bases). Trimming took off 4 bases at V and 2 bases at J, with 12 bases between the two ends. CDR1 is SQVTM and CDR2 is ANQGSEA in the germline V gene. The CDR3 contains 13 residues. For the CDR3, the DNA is TGCAGCGTTGCTTGGGGCGCGACCTACGAGCAGTACCTC. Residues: CSVAWGATYEQYL.

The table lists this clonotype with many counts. The DNA of the CDR3 is TGTGCCACCAGTGATTTTAGGGGCGCCGAGAGGAATGAGCAGTTCTTC. This encodes CATSDFRGAERNEQFF. This sequence joins TRBV24-1 and TRBJ2-1; possibly TRBD1 for D (5 bases). This CDR3 has 16 amino acids. The ends were cut back, 1 base at V and 7 bases at J, with 16 bases in the middle. CDR1 and CDR2 (germline): KGHDR, SFDVKD.

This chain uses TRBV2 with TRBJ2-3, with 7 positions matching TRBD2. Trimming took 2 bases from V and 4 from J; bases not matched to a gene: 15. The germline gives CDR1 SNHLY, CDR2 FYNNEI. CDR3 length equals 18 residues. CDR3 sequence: CASSETRSVGGISDTQYF. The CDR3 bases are TGTGCCAGCAGTGAAACTCGATCCGTGGGAGGGATTTCAGATACGCAGTATTTT.

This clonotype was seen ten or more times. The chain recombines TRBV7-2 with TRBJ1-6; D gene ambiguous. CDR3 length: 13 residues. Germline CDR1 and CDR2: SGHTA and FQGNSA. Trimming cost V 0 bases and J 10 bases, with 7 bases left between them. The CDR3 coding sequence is TGTGCCAGCAGCTTAGCGTTGAGCTCACCCCTCCACTTT. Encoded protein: CASSLALSSPLHF.

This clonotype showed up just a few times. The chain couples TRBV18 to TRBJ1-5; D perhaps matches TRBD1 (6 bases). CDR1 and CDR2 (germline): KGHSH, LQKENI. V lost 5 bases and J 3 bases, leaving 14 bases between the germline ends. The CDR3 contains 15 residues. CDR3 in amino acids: CASSTGPGHNQPQHF. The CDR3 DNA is TGTGCCAGCTCAACGGGACCGGGACACAATCAGCCCCAGCATTTT. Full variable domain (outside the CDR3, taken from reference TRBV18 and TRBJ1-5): NAGVMQNPRHLVRRRGQEARLRCSPMKGHSHVYWYRQLPEEGLKFMVYLQKENIIDESGMPKERFSAEFPKEGPSILRIQQVVRGDSAAYFCASSTGPGHNQPQHFGDGTRLSIL.

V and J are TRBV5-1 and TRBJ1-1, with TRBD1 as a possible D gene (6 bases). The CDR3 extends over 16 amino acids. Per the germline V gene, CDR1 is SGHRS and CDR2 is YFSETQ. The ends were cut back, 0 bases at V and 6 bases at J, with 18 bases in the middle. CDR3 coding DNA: TGCGCCAGCAGCTTGGCCGGAGGGGGGCGGCAGGCTGAAGCTTTCTTT. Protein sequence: CASSLAGGGRQAEAFF.

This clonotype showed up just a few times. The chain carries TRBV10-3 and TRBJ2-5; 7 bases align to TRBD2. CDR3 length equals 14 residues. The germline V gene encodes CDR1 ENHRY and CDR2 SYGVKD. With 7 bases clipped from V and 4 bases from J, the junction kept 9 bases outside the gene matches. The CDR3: CAITDGASGETQYF. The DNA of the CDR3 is TGTGCCATCACCGACGGGGCTAGCGGAGAGACCCAGTACTTC.

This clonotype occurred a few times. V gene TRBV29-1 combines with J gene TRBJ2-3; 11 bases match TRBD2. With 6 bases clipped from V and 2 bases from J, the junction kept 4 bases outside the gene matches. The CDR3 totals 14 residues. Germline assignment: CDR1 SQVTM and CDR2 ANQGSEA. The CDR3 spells CSVELAGATDTQYF. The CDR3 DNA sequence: TGCAGCGTAGAACTAGCGGGGGCCACAGATACGCAGTATTTT.

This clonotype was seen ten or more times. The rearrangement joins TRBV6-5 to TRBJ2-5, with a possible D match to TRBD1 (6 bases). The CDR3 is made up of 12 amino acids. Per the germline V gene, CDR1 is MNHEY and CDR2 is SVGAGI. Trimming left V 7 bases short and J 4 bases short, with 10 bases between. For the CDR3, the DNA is TGTGCCAGCAAAACAGGGATAGAGACCCAGTACTTC. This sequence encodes CASKTGIETQYF.

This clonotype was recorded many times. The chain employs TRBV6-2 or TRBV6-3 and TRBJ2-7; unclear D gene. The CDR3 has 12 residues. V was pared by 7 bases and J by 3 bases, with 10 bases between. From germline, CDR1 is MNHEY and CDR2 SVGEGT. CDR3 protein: CASTRSIYEQYF. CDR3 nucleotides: TGTGCCAGCACACGGAGTATCTACGAGCAGTACTTC.

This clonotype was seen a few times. CDR3 nucleotide sequence: TGTGCCAGCAGACAGGGTTCCGGCGGCAATCAGCCCCAGCATTTT. It encodes CASRQGSGGNQPQHF. The rearrangement links TRBV7-2 to TRBJ1-5; weak D call: TRBD1 (6 bases). The CDR3 length is 15 residues. Trimming took off 6 bases at V and 2 bases at J, with 14 bases between the two ends. Germline lookup yields CDR1 SGHTA and CDR2 FQGNSA.

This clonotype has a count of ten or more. The CDR3 loop reads CASSEGRPGTGGEQYF. CDR3 nucleotide sequence: TGTGCCAGCAGTGAAGGGAGACCCGGGACGGGGGGAGAGCAGTACTTC. This chain joins TRBV2 and TRBJ2-7; 7 positions match TRBD2. Trimming at V came to 1 base and at J to 7 bases, leaving 13 bases not matched to a gene. The germline V gene encodes CDR1 SNHLY and CDR2 FYNNEI. The CDR3 has 16 residues.

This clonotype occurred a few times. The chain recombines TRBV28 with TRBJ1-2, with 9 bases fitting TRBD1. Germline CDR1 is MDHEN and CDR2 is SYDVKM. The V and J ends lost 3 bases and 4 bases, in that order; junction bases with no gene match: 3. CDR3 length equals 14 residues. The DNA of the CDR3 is TGTGCCAGCAGTTTTACAGGGGGCAGCTATGGCTACACCTTC. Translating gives CASSFTGGSYGYTF.

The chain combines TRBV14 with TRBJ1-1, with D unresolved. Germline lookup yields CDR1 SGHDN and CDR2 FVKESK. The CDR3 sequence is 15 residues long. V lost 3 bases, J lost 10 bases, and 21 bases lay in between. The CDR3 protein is CASSQGRAKSAVAFF. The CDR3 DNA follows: TGTGCCAGCAGCCAGGGTCGCGCAAAGAGCGCTGTAGCTTTCTTT.

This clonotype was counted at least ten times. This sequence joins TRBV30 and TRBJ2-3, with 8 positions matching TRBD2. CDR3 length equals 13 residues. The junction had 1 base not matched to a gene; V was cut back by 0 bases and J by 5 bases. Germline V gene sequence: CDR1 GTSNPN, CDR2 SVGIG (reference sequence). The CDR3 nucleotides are TGTGCCTGGAGTGTCCGGGAGGGAGATACGCAGTATTTT. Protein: CAWSVREGDTQYF.